This is a list of T cell receptor beta chains from one sample in a study of blood T cell repertoires in COVID-19. Assay used: immunoSEQ multiplex PCR; TCRdb lists only in-frame clones, some missing. The table lists some 150,000 clones, 65% to 90% of them singletons. The specimen was peripheral blood. All receptors come from a woman aged 60 to 75 with active or convalescent COVID-19. CDR3s include the opening cysteine and the closing phenylalanine or tryptophan. A D gene is named only where the DNA matches it firmly. Size tells how often a clone was seen (once, few, many) or the class of an expanded clone, and some rows leave it out.

d_call j_call clone_size v_call cdr3_nt cdr3_aa
NA TRBJ2-5 NA TRBV21-1 TGTGCCAGCAGCTCCCCCGGGACAGAGCTGTGTACCCAGTACTTC CASSSPGTELCTQYF
NA TRBJ2-2 NA TRBV18 TGTGCCAGCTCACCGAGTTCACAGGCGAACACCGGGGAGCTGTTTTTT CASSPSSQANTGELFF
NA TRBJ2-2 once TRBV7-9 TGTGCCAGCAGCACGGGTACCGGGGAGCTGTTTTTT CASSTGTGELFF
NA TRBJ2-1 NA TRBV2 TGTGCCAGTGCCGGCTACAATGAGCAGTTCTTC CASAGYNEQFF
TRBD2 TRBJ2-1 NA TRBV27 TGTGCCAGCAGTGAACTAGCGGGAGCCTACAATGAGCAGTTCTTC CASSELAGAYNEQFF
NA TRBJ2-7 once TRBV5-6 TGTGCCAGCAGCTTGGTTCCCAGCTCCTACGAGCAGTACTTC CASSLVPSSYEQYF
NA TRBJ1-2 NA TRBV28 TGTGCCAGCAGTTTCTCCGGGGGTCGCTACACCTTC CASSFSGGRYTF
TRBD2 TRBJ2-7 NA TRBV28 TGTGCCAGCAGTTTCCGTACCCTAGCGGGATGGTACTTC CASSFRTLAGWYF
TRBD2 TRBJ2-7 NA TRBV5-1 TGCGCCAGCAGCTTGAGTCTAGCGGGAGGGGGGGCCCTCTACGAGCAGTACTTC CASSLSLAGGGALYEQYF
NA TRBJ2-5 NA TRBV5-1 TGCGCCAGCAGCTTGGTCGGGTACCAAGAGACCCAGTACTTC CASSLVGYQETQYF
TRBD1 TRBJ1-3 NA TRBV11-2 TGTGCCAGCAGCTTAAGGTCGAGACAGGGCTCTGGAAACACCATATATTTT CASSLRSRQGSGNTIYF
NA TRBJ2-1 NA TRBV6-5 TGTGCCAGCAGCCGGACAAATTACAATGAGCAGTTCTTC CASSRTNYNEQFF
TRBD1 TRBJ1-5 NA TRBV5-8 TGTGCCAGCAGCTCGGGACAGGGTATTCAGCCCCAGCATTTT CASSSGQGIQPQHF
NA TRBJ1-1 NA TRBV30 TGTGCCTGGAGGGGGCTAGGAACGGGGAACACTGAAGCTTTCTTT CAWRGLGTGNTEAFF
NA TRBJ2-3 NA TRBV6-4 TGTGCCAGCAGTGACAGGGGTCATCTTACAGATACGCAGTATTTT CASSDRGHLTDTQYF
TRBD1 TRBJ2-3 NA TRBV24-1 TGTGCCACCAGTGATCCGGACAGGCCCCGCACAGATACGCAGTATTTT CATSDPDRPRTDTQYF